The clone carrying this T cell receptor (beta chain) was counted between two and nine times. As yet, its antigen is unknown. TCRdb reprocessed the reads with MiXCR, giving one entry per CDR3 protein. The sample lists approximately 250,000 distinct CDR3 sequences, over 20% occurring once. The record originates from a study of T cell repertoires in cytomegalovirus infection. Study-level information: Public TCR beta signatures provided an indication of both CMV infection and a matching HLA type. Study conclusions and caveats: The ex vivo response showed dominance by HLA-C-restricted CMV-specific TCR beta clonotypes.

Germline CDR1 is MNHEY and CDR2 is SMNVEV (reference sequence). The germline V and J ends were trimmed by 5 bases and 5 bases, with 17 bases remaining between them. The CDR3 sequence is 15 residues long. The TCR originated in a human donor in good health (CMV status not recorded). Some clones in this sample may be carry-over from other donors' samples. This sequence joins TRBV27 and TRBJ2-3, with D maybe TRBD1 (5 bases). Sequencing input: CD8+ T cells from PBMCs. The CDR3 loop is CASSPSEWGGDTQYF. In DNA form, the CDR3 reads TGTGCCAGCAGTCCCTCCGAGTGGGGCGGAGATACGCAGTATTTT.